The clone carrying this T cell receptor beta chain was picked up one time. The target antigen is unknown. The donor population consisted of healthy HIV-negative adults with no recent acute infections or vaccinations. CD45RA+ naive and CD45RA-negative memory subsets were separated from CD4+ cells. Germline-derived CDR1 and CDR2 are SEHNR and FQNEAQ (reference sequence). V was trimmed by 3 bases and J by 4 bases, leaving 9 bases between them. The CDR3 has 13 residues. The sample is drawn from a study of shared clonotypes between healthy human individuals. Study-wide findings and caveats: Researchers found naive subsets generally carried larger estimated richness than memory subsets.

The test was conducted at deep level. TCRdb keeps only in-frame clones here, not all; method: immunoSEQ multiplex PCR. The sample lists approximately 500,000 clones, around 96% occurring once. The sequence was collected from a woman aged 30 to 39 in good health. Sequencing was carried out using naive CD4+ T cells sorted from blood. Sample subset: CD45RA+ positively selected. J is TRBJ2-5 and V is TRBV7-9; D gene ambiguous. The CDR3 sequence is CASSLVARETQYF. The CDR3 nucleotides are TGTGCCAGCAGCTTGGTCGCTAGAGAGACCCAGTACTTC.